This paragraph covers one T cell receptor beta chain sequence. This entry belongs to a study of blood T cell repertoires in COVID-19. Across the whole study: Acute-phase and convalescent COVID-19 samples originated in the United States, Italy and Spain.

Libraries were prepared by immunoSEQ multiplex PCR; TCRdb keeps only in-frame clonotypes and omits some of them. The sample has about 67,000 clones, about 83% seen once. Sample: peripheral blood. This TCR was recovered from a woman older than 75 with acute or convalescent COVID-19.

CDR3 residues: CASSLGAVGDTQYF. CDR3 bases: TGTGCCAGCAGTTTAGGGGCAGTGGGAGATACGCAGTATTTT. J is TRBJ2-3 and V is TRBV27; tentatively, D is TRBD1 (5 bases). Germline CDR1 and CDR2: MNHEY and SMNVEV (reference sequence). Trimming removed 2 bases at V and 5 bases at J, with 11 bases between. There are 14 residues in the CDR3.